Presented here are 32 T cell receptor beta chains from one specimen sequenced in a study of beta chain features in type 1 diabetes. Expressed TCRB transcripts were sequenced because the isolated RNA had all been reverse transcribed beforehand. Generated by immunoSEQ multiplex PCR, the TCRdb table keeps only in-frame clones and is missing some. Among about 350,000 clones listed, around 19% were seen once. The specimen was naive CD4+ T cells from blood. The receptor set was obtained from a woman between 18 and 30 years old in good health.

The table lists this clone with a few counts. V is TRBV27 and J is TRBJ2-7; 8 nucleotides align to TRBD1. V lost 6 bases, J lost 3 bases, and 10 bases stayed unmatched. The CDR3 covers 15 residues. CDR1 MNHEY and CDR2 SMNVEV come from the germline V gene (reference sequence). The CDR3 DNA is TGTGCCAGCAGAGCGATAGGGACAGGTGTCTACGAGCAGTACTTC. Amino acid sequence: CASRAIGTGVYEQYF.

This clone was observed a few times. The rearrangement links TRBV29-1 to TRBJ2-2, with 7 bases fitting TRBD1. The V and J ends lost 6 bases and 0 bases, in that order; junction bases with no gene match: 4. Looked up from germline, CDR1 is SQVTM and CDR2 is ANQGSEA. The CDR3 length is 14 residues. The CDR3 DNA is TGCAGCGTAACCGGGACAGCGAACACCGGGGAGCTGTTTTTT. Translating gives CSVTGTANTGELFF.

This clone was seen a handful of times. The rearrangement joins TRBV29-1 to TRBJ2-7; 9 positions match TRBD1. V gave up 1 base and J gave up 4 bases; unmatched junction bases: 8. Germline V gene sequence: CDR1 SQVTM, CDR2 ANQGSEA. There are 15 residues in the CDR3. This chain's CDR3 is CSVEGPAGQGYEQYF. The CDR3 coding sequence is TGCAGCGTTGAAGGACCCGCCGGACAGGGGTACGAGCAGTACTTC.

This rearrangement joins TRBV30 to TRBJ2-1; no clear D. The CDR3 length is 12 residues. The V gene lost 0 bases and the J gene lost 4 bases, with 4 bases spanning the gap. Germline loops: CDR1 GTSNPN, CDR2 SVGIG (reference sequence). DNA for the CDR3: TGTGCCTGGAGTGTCCCGTACAATGAGCAGTTCTTC. The encoded protein is CAWSVPYNEQFF.

This rearrangement joins TRBV9 to TRBJ2-7; possible D gene TRBD2, 6 bases. The CDR3 runs to 15 residues. Germline values: CDR1 SGDLS, CDR2 YYNGEE. Trimming left V 0 bases short and J 2 bases short, with 12 bases between. This CDR3 reads CASSVASATAYEQYF. CDR3 in DNA: TGTGCCAGCAGCGTAGCTAGCGCGACCGCCTACGAGCAGTACTTC.

This rearrangement joins TRBV10-3 to TRBJ1-1; TRBD1 aligns across 8 bases. CDR1 and CDR2 from the germline V gene are ENHRY and SYGVKD. V shed 10 bases and J 1 base; nucleotides not matched to a gene: 5. The length of the CDR3 is 13 residues. The chain's CDR3 is CATTDRANTEAFF. The DNA for the CDR3 is TGTGCCACCACGGACAGGGCGAACACTGAAGCTTTCTTT.

The V and J genes are TRBV18 and TRBJ1-1; 9 bases align to TRBD1. Losses at the gene ends were 5 bases for V and 5 bases for J; bases not matched to a gene: 9. Germline lookup yields CDR1 KGHSH and CDR2 LQKENI. The CDR3 spans 15 residues. CDR3 sequence reads: CASSSDRGMGTEAFF. DNA for the CDR3: TGTGCCAGCTCATCAGACAGGGGGATGGGGACTGAAGCTTTCTTT.

This clone has more than one count but fewer than ten. The chain joins TRBV5-1 to TRBJ2-7, with 9 bases aligning to TRBD2. V dropped 2 bases and J dropped 7; count of bases not matched to a gene: 7. CDR1 and CDR2 from the germline V gene are SGHRS and YFSETQ. The CDR3 consists of 14 residues. The CDR3 loop reads CASSLTAGGGEQYF. The CDR3, as DNA: TGCGCCAGCAGCTTAACAGCGGGAGGAGGGGAGCAGTACTTC.

This clone was observed a few times. The sample has other DNA sequences that encode this CDR3 too. This chain links TRBV11-2 with TRBJ2-5; D remains ambiguous. Germline lookup yields CDR1 SGHAT and CDR2 FQNNGV. The CDR3 totals 11 residues. The germline V and J ends were trimmed by 4 bases and 5 bases, with 5 bases remaining between them. The DNA for the CDR3 is TGTGCCAGCAGCTCAGGCGAGACCCAGTACTTC. This translates into CASSSGETQYF.

As DNA, the CDR3 is TGCGCCAGCAGTCAATCGATGGGCGCAGATACGCAGTATTTT. This gives the protein CASSQSMGADTQYF. The chain links TRBV23-1 to TRBJ2-3; D ambiguous. TRBV23-1 is assigned to the ORF class and has an uncertain function. V lost 0 bases to trimming and J lost 4 bases, with 8 bases between them. The CDR3 loop spans 14 amino acids.

This clone has more than one count but fewer than ten. The rearrangement links TRBV7-9 to TRBJ1-2; D gene ambiguous. V lost 5 bases and J 3 bases, leaving 7 bases between the germline ends. Germline V CDR1 and CDR2: SEHNR, FQNEAQ (reference sequence). This CDR3 is built from 12 residues. This chain's CDR3 is CASSPEDYGYTF. The CDR3 DNA is TGTGCCAGCAGCCCCGAGGACTATGGCTACACCTTC.

The rearrangement uses TRBV5-1 and TRBJ2-7; 7 bases are a match to TRBD2. Germline V lookup: CDR1 SGHRS, CDR2 YFSETQ. V shed 2 bases, J shed 7 bases, and the junction held 3 bases outside the gene matches. CDR3 length equals 12 residues. The CDR3 loop is CASSFPGGEQYF. For the CDR3, the DNA is TGCGCCAGCAGCTTCCCGGGGGGAGAGCAGTACTTC. Full variable domain (rest looked up from reference TRBV5-1 and TRBJ2-7): KAGVTQTPRYLIKTRGQQVTLSCSPISGHRSVSWYQQTPGQGLQFLFEYFSETQRNKGNFPGRFSGRQFSNSRSEMNVSTLELGDSALYLCASSFPGGEQYFGPGTRLTVT.

The table lists this clone with a few counts. The rearrangement joins TRBV10-1 to TRBJ2-5; 9 nucleotides match TRBD2. The CDR3 extends over 14 amino acids. Germline values: CDR1 WNHNN, CDR2 SYGVQD (reference sequence). V dropped 2 bases and J dropped 5; count of bases not matched to a gene: 3. The CDR3 reads CASSERREGETQYF. In nucleotides, the CDR3 is TGCGCCAGCAGTGAGAGGCGGGAGGGTGAGACCCAGTACTTC.

V usage is TRBV5-4 and J usage is TRBJ2-7, with 7 positions matching TRBD2. CDR1 is SGHNT, CDR2 YYREEE, per germline (reference sequence). The CDR3 runs 14 residues. The V and J ends lost 4 bases and 2 bases, in that order; junction bases with no gene match: 6. The CDR3 spells CASSPTSRPYEQYF. The CDR3 DNA is TGTGCCAGCAGCCCGACTAGCCGACCCTACGAGCAGTACTTC.

The chain combines TRBV2 with TRBJ1-1, with D possibly TRBD1 on 6 matching bases. The germline gives CDR1 SNHLY, CDR2 FYNNEI. V lost 9 bases and J lost 6, with 20 bases in between. CDR3 length: 14 amino acids. CDR3 region: CARTIGGAGAEAFF. Written as DNA, the CDR3 is TGTGCCAGGACAATTGGGGGCGCAGGCGCTGAAGCTTTCTTT.

The chain joins TRBV7-9 to TRBJ2-1; D ambiguous. V lost 3 bases to trimming and J lost 7 bases, with 10 bases between them. Per the germline V gene, CDR1 is SEHNR and CDR2 is FQNEAQ (reference sequence). This CDR3 has 13 residues. Here the CDR3 reads CASSFFAGNEQFF. In DNA, the CDR3 is TGTGCCAGCAGCTTTTTCGCAGGAAATGAGCAGTTCTTC.

In this sample, this clone turned up a few times. The rearrangement joins TRBV4-3 to TRBJ2-7, with 11 bases matching TRBD2. The CDR3 totals 18 residues. Germline trimming cut 0 bases from V and 3 bases from J; bases unmatched to any gene: 10. Germline V gene lookup returns CDR1 LGHNA and CDR2 YSLEER. The CDR3 protein is CASSQDIMTSGAIYEQYF. DNA of the CDR3: TGCGCCAGCAGCCAAGATATTATGACTAGCGGGGCCATCTACGAGCAGTACTTC.

This clone occurred a few times. The gene calls are TRBV30 and TRBJ2-1; a weak D match, TRBD1 (6 bases). In germline, CDR1 is GTSNPN, CDR2 SVGIG (reference sequence). This CDR3 is built from 15 residues. The ends were cut back, 4 bases at V and 7 bases at J, with 20 bases in the middle. The CDR3 spells CAWTPLDRLGNEQFF. In DNA, the CDR3 is TGTGCCTGGACTCCCCTAGACAGGTTAGGGAATGAGCAGTTCTTC.

This clone was found a few times. The rearrangement uses TRBV7-6 and TRBJ1-6, with 7 bases identical to TRBD1. With 4 bases clipped from V and 11 bases from J, the junction kept 11 bases outside the gene matches. CDR3 length: 15 amino acids. In germline, CDR1 is SGHVS, CDR2 FNYEAQ. The CDR3 loop reads CASSSWTGGVTPLHF. DNA of the CDR3: TGTGCCAGCAGCTCCTGGACAGGAGGAGTGACACCCCTCCACTTT. Looking up the rest from reference TRBV7-6 and TRBJ1-6 gives the full variable domain: GAGVSQSPRYKVTKRGQDVALRCDPISGHVSLYWYRQALGQGPEFLTYFNYEAQQDKSGLPNDRFSAERPEGSISTLTIQRTEQRDSAMYRCASSSWTGGVTPLHFGNGTRLTVT.

The chain is built from TRBV5-1 and TRBJ2-3, with D possibly being TRBD2 (5 bases). CDR3 length: 15 amino acids. Germline assignment: CDR1 SGHRS and CDR2 YFSETQ. Trimming stripped 0 bases from V and 7 bases from J, with 15 bases between. The DNA for the CDR3 is TGCGCCAGCAGCTTGGCCGGGATCCGATTGAATACGCAGTATTTT. Translated: CASSLAGIRLNTQYF.

A remark on this clone: Mismatch with germline at one junction end may stem from a read error. The chain uses TRBV7-7 and TRBJ1-1, with D tentatively TRBD1 (6 bases). The CDR3 covers 13 residues. Per the germline V gene, CDR1 is SSHAT and CDR2 is FNYEAQ (reference sequence). The CDR3 region is CASSSDRNTEAFF. The CDR3 DNA sequence: TGTGCTAGCAGCTCGGACAGGAACACTGAAGCTTTCTTT.

The V gene is TRBV5-1, the J gene TRBJ1-2, with 8 positions matching TRBD1. This CDR3 is 15 amino acids long. Trimming took 4 bases from V and 2 from J; bases not matched to a gene: 7. Germline assignment: CDR1 SGHRS and CDR2 YFSETQ. CDR3 protein: CASSEPYRGNYGYTF. The CDR3 DNA follows: TGCGCCAGCAGCGAGCCTTACAGGGGGAACTATGGCTACACCTTC.

This sequence joins TRBV7-2 and TRBJ2-3; 9 bases match TRBD2. There are 18 residues in the CDR3. The ends lost 1 base at V and 2 bases at J; junction bases unmatched: 10. Germline CDR1 reads SGHTA; CDR2 reads FQGNSA. CDR3 nucleotides: TGTGCCAGCAGCTTAGGCCCTGGCGGGAGGGGAGCCACAGATACGCAGTATTTT. This translates into CASSLGPGGRGATDTQYF. Full variable domain (rest looked up from reference TRBV7-2 and TRBJ2-3): GAGVSQSPSNKVTEKGKDVELRCDPISGHTALYWYRQSLGQGLEFLIYFQGNSAPDKSGLPSDRFSAERTGGSVSTLTIQRTQQEDSAVYLCASSLGPGGRGATDTQYFGPGTRLTVL.

A few counts support this clone. The chain carries TRBV15 and TRBJ2-7; 7 nucleotides line up with TRBD2. Germline V gene data show CDR1 as LNHNV and CDR2 as YYDKDF (reference sequence). The CDR3 has 15 amino acids. V trimming: 0 bases; J trimming: 5 bases; junction bases outside the gene matches: 7. The CDR3 spells CATSRDLRLANEQYF. The CDR3 region has the DNA TGTGCCACCAGCAGAGATTTGAGACTAGCTAACGAGCAGTACTTC.

The gene calls are TRBV5-1 and TRBJ2-1; the match to TRBD1 covers 9 bases. V lost 2 bases, J lost 9 bases, and 9 bases stayed unmatched. The CDR3 totals 15 residues. Germline V gene lookup returns CDR1 SGHRS and CDR2 YFSETQ. The DNA for the CDR3 is TGCGCCAGCAGCTTTGGAGGGACAGGGAAAATTGAGCAGTTCTTC. Translation gives CASSFGGTGKIEQFF.

The V gene is TRBV2, the J gene TRBJ2-6; D not resolved. V lost 3 bases and J 1 base, leaving 7 bases between the germline ends. CDR3 length: 15 residues. The germline V gene has CDR1 SNHLY and CDR2 FYNNEI. For the CDR3, the DNA is TGTGCCAGCAGTGACAGGCGATCTGGGGCCAACGTCCTGACTTTC. Translating gives CASSDRRSGANVLTF. Variable domain in full (rest from reference TRBV2 and TRBJ2-6): EPEVTQTPSHQVTQMGQEVILRCVPISNHLYFYWYRQILGQKVEFLVSFYNNEISEKSEIFDDQFSVERPDGSNFTLKIRSTKLEDSAMYFCASSDRRSGANVLTFGAGSRLTVL.

This clone has only a few counts. The rearrangement links TRBV30 to TRBJ2-4, with 8 bases identical to TRBD1. CDR1 is GTSNPN, CDR2 SVGIG, per germline (reference sequence). V dropped 4 bases and J dropped 0; count of bases not matched to a gene: 11. The CDR3 is 17 residues long. CDR3 region: CAWTRGQDPLAKNIQYF. The CDR3 region has the DNA TGTGCCTGGACACGGGGACAGGACCCCCTAGCCAAAAACATTCAGTACTTC.

The genes are TRBV5-1 and TRBJ2-3; D not resolved. The germline V gene has CDR1 SGHRS and CDR2 YFSETQ. The CDR3 runs 15 residues. V shed 5 bases and J shed 0 bases, with 13 bases lying between them. CDR3 DNA: TGCGCCAGCAGAATTGACGGCAGGAGCACAGATACGCAGTATTTT. Translation gives CASRIDGRSTDTQYF.

This clone came up a few times. The chain joins TRBV7-2 to TRBJ2-1; TRBD1 matches at 8 bases. CDR1 is SGHTA and CDR2 is FQGNSA in the germline V gene. This CDR3 comprises 16 residues. The V gene end was trimmed by 5 bases and the J gene end by 5 bases; junction bases not matched to a gene: 11. The CDR3 spells CASSPTTGAGNNEQFF. Here the CDR3 DNA reads TGTGCCAGCAGCCCAACGACAGGGGCAGGAAACAATGAGCAGTTCTTC.

This clone has only one observation. The chain has TRBV2 and TRBJ1-2, with TRBD1 identical over 9 bases. Germline loops: CDR1 SNHLY, CDR2 FYNNEI. V dropped 6 bases and J dropped 4; count of bases not matched to a gene: 6. The CDR3 is made up of 14 amino acids. CDR3 loop: CASRGTGKGYGYTF. The DNA for the CDR3 is TGTGCCAGCAGGGGGACAGGGAAAGGCTATGGCTACACCTTC. The full variable domain, its missing parts supplied by reference TRBV2 and TRBJ1-2, is EPEVTQTPSHQVTQMGQEVILRCVPISNHLYFYWYRQILGQKVEFLVSFYNNEISEKSEIFDDQFSVERPDGSNFTLKIRSTKLEDSAMYFCASRGTGKGYGYTFGSGTRLTVV.

This clone appeared a few times. This chain links TRBV29-1 with TRBJ2-1, with TRBD2 matching over 8 bases. V shed 7 bases, J shed 5 bases, and the junction held 10 bases outside the gene matches. Germline V gene data show CDR1 as SQVTM and CDR2 as ANQGSEA. The CDR3 length is 14 residues. CDR3 loop: CSGPTSGDHNEQFF. CDR3 in DNA: TGCAGCGGTCCCACTAGCGGAGATCACAATGAGCAGTTCTTC.

In this sample, this clone turned up a few times. This sequence joins TRBV5-1 and TRBJ2-3; D ambiguous. This CDR3 is built from 15 residues. In germline, CDR1 is SGHRS, CDR2 YFSETQ. Trimming shortened V by 3 bases and J by 0 bases, and 11 bases separated the two germline ends. CDR3 protein: CASSSPGASTDTQYF. The CDR3, as DNA: TGCGCCAGCAGCTCCCCCGGTGCTAGCACAGATACGCAGTATTTT. The variable domain in full, completed from reference TRBV5-1 and TRBJ2-3, reads KAGVTQTPRYLIKTRGQQVTLSCSPISGHRSVSWYQQTPGQGLQFLFEYFSETQRNKGNFPGRFSGRQFSNSRSEMNVSTLELGDSALYLCASSSPGASTDTQYFGPGTRLTVL.